The TCR beta chain described here comes from a study of cytomegalovirus exposure and HLA in healthy donors. Whole-study results and caveats: With later analysis, a missense DCLRE1C variant became linked to TCR beta V- and J-gene trimming. HLA-A and HLA-B allele assignments for most subjects were reportedly predicted accurately using TCR beta sequences. As was reported, the classifier diagnosed cytomegalovirus status with high specificity and sensitivity.

PCR employed 60 Vbeta and 13 Jbeta primers. Profiling relied on immunoSEQ multiplex PCR, and the TCRdb table lists in-frame clones only, not all of them. Of 50,000 to 55,000 clones listed, roughly three fifths are singletons. Trimming left V 10 bases short and J 3 bases short, with 18 bases between. The length of the CDR3 is 14 residues. Germline V gene data show CDR1 as ENHRY and CDR2 as SYGVKD. On this clone itself: Its target is not known.

V and J are TRBV10-3 and TRBJ1-2; a weak D match, TRBD1 (6 bases). Sample: PBMCs. The receptor's source is a human donor in good health. The CDR3 spells CATENRVLDYGYTF. The CDR3 nucleotides read TGTGCCACCGAAAACAGGGTCTTGGACTATGGCTACACCTTC.